Following are 2 T cell receptor beta chains from one sample sequenced in a study of T cell responses to AZD1222 COVID-19 vaccine. Assay used: immunoSEQ multiplex PCR; TCRdb lists only in-frame clones, some missing. This table holds 150,000 to 200,000 clones, 90% found once. The sequencing used peripheral blood, collected on day 0 of AZD1222 vaccination. Receptors were obtained from an adult in good health.

V usage is TRBV30 and J usage is TRBJ2-7; the D call may be TRBD1 or TRBD2 (5 bases each). Trimming took off 6 bases at V and 6 bases at J, with 15 bases between the two ends. Germline V CDR1 and CDR2: GTSNPN, SVGIG (reference sequence). The CDR3 totals 12 residues. The CDR3 loop reads CACRQRESEQYF. The CDR3 nucleotides read TGTGCCTGTAGACAGAGGGAAAGCGAGCAGTACTTC.

Here the CDR3 reads CATSDLGLAGGYTF. CDR3 coding DNA: TGTGCCACCAGTGACCTGGGACTAGCAGGGGGCTACACCTTC. The rearrangement uses TRBV24-1 and TRBJ1-2, with D maybe TRBD1 (5 bases). This CDR3 comprises 14 residues. The V end lost 4 bases, the J end lost 8 bases, and 16 bases lay between the germline ends. Per the germline V gene, CDR1 is KGHDR and CDR2 is SFDVKD.